This TCR beta chain derives from a study of blood T cell repertoires in COVID-19. At the level of the study: The study drew acute and convalescent COVID-19 samples from the United States, Italy and Spain. From T cells, B-cell-depleted T cells, or PBMCs came the material, which was cDNA or gDNA.

Germline values: CDR1 SGHTA, CDR2 FQGTGA. The CDR3 has 14 amino acids. V was cut by 5 bases and J by 1 base, with 11 bases left in between. Original handling: Nucleated cell counts were estimated from reference gene primer amplification. Some clones are missing from TCRdb's copy, which holds only in-frame ones; the method was immunoSEQ multiplex PCR. V and J calls and clone size are as listed in that table; D and trimming were resolved from the DNA. This table has approximately 50,000 clones, around three quarters appearing once. The rearrangement links TRBV7-3 to TRBJ1-1; D might be TRBD1 (6 bases). This clonotype was obtained from a man between 65 and 80 years old with acute or convalescent COVID-19. The sequencing sample was made of peripheral blood. The chain's CDR3 is CASSLQGTNTEAFF. The CDR3 nucleotides are TGTGCCAGCAGCCTACAGGGCACGAACACTGAAGCTTTCTTT.